The following is a T cell receptor (beta chain) sequence with its context. Its antigen is unknown. TCRdb reprocessed the 5' RACE reads and reports one entry per CDR3 protein, with no DNA. The record lists approximately 390,000 distinct CDR3 sequences, of which the ten most abundant hold 2% to 3%. The record originates from a study of monozygotic twins with inflammatory bowel disease. Findings and limits, study-wide: In patient repertoires, differing immunosuppressive treatments may have added some variability. Repertoire similarity matched across concordant and discordant twins, perhaps owing to limited power. Support was absent for any single strong signal or clonotype linked to IBD.

The receptor's source is a human donor with ulcerative colitis or Crohn's disease, or a healthy co-twin of an affected twin (not recorded which). Material: blood.

CDR3 residues: CASSQVLDTQYF. V and J are TRBV4-1 and TRBJ2-3. Germline CDR1 is MGHRA and CDR2 is YSYEKL. This CDR3 region has 12 residues.